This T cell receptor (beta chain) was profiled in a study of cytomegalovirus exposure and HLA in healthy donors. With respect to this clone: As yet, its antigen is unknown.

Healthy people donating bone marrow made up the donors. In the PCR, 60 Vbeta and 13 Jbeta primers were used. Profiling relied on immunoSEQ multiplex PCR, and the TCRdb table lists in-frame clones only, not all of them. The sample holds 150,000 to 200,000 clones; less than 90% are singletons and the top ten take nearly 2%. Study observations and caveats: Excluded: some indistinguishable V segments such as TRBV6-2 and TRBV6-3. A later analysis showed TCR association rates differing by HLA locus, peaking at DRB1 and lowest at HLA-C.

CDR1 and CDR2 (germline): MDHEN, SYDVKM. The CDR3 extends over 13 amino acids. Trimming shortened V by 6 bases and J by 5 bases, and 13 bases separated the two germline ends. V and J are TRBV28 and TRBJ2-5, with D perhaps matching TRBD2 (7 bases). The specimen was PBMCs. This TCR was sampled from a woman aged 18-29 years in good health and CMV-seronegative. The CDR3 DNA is TGTGCCAGCAGGCGAGGGGGGGGTGAGACCCAGTACTTC. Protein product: CASRRGGGETQYF. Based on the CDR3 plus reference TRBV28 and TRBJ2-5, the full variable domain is DVKVTQSSRYLVKRTGEKVFLECVQDMDHENMFWYRQDPGLGLRLIYFSYDVKMKEKGDIPEGYSVSREKKERFSLILESASTNQTSMYLCASRRGGGETQYFGPGTRLLVL.